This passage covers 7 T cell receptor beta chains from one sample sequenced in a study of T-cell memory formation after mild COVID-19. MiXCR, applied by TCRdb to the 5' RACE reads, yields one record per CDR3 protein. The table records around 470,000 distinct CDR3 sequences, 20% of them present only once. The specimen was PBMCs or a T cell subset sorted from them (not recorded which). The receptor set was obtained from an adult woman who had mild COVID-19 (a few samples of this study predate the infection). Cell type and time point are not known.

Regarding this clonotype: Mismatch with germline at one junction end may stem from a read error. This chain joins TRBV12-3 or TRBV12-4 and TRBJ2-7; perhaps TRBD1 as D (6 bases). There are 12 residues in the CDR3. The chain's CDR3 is CASSSLPTGSDF. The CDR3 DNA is TGTGCCAGCAGTTCGCTCCCGACAGGATCCGACTTC.

CDR3 sequence (DNA): TGCAGTGCTAGACGCTCGGGAGGACAAGAGACCCAGTACTTC. This encodes CSARRSGGQETQYF. The J gene is TRBJ2-5, the V gene TRBV20-1; 7 positions match TRBD2. Trimming removed 2 bases from V and 2 bases from J; junction bases left unmatched: 5. The CDR3 is made up of 14 amino acids. Germline V gene data show CDR1 as DFQATT and CDR2 as SNEGSKA (reference sequence).

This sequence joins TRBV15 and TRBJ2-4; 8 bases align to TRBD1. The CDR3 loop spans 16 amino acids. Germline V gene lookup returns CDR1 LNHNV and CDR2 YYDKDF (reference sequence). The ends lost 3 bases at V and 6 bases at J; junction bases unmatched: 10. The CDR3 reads CATSRGLQGVGNIQYF. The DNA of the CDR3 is TGTGCCACCAGCAGGGGATTACAGGGGGTGGGAAACATTCAGTACTTC.

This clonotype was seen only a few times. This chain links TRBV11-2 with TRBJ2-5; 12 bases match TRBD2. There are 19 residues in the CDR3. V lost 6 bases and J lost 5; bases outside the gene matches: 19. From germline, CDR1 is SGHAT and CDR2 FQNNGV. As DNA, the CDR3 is TGTGCCAGCAGTCATAGTCGGCTAGCGGGAGGGTCAGTTCGGGAGACCCAGTACTTC. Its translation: CASSHSRLAGGSVRETQYF.

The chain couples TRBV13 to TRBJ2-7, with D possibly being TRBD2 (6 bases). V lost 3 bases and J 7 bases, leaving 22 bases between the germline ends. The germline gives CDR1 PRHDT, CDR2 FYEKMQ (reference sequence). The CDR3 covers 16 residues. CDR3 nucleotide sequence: TGTGCCAGCAGCTTCAAGGGACTGTTCCTGGCTGGGGAGCAGTACTTC. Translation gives CASSFKGLFLAGEQYF. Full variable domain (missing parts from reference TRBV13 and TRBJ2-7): AAGVIQSPRHLIKEKRETATLKCYPIPRHDTVYWYQQGPGQDPQFLISFYEKMQSDKGSIPDRFSAQQFSDYHSELNMSSLELGDSALYFCASSFKGLFLAGEQYFGPGTRLTVT.

CDR3 sequence reads: CASSAGTLMNTGELFF. DNA for the CDR3: TGCGCCAGCAGCGCCGGGACACTCATGAACACCGGGGAGCTGTTTTTT. The rearrangement joins TRBV5-1 to TRBJ2-2; D is possibly TRBD1 (6 bases). CDR3 length: 16 residues. The germline gives CDR1 SGHRS, CDR2 YFSETQ. V was pared by 4 bases and J by 1 base, with 14 bases between.

Here the CDR3 reads CASSQGRTSSHEQYF. As DNA, the CDR3 is TGTGCCAGCAGCCAAGGGCGGACTAGTTCCCACGAGCAGTACTTC. The J gene is TRBJ2-7, the V gene TRBV4-2, with 7 bases fitting TRBD2. Looked up from germline, CDR1 is LGHNA and CDR2 is YNFKEQ. With V trimmed by 1 base and J by 5 bases, 8 bases remained unmatched. The CDR3 loop spans 15 amino acids.